This TCR beta chain originates from a study of T cells after yellow fever vaccination. TCRdb reprocessed the 5' RACE reads with MiXCR, giving one entry per CDR3 protein. The sample lists roughly 500,000 distinct CDR3 sequences, approximately 21% occurring once. J lost 0 bases, V lost 5 bases, and 7 bases had no gene match. CDR1 and CDR2 (germline): SGHTA, FQGNSA. This CDR3 has 15 amino acids. This clonotype was seen only a few times. This rearrangement joins TRBV7-2 to TRBJ2-7, with 7 bases matching TRBD2. This sample comprised PBMCs, obtained 15 days after the yellow fever booster vaccination. This clonotype originated in a man aged 25-45 years who received the YFV17D yellow fever vaccine. The CDR3 region has the DNA TGTGCCAGCAGCCTCCTCGGCGGGAGCTCCTACGAGCAGTACTTC. It is translated as CASSLLGGSSYEQYF.